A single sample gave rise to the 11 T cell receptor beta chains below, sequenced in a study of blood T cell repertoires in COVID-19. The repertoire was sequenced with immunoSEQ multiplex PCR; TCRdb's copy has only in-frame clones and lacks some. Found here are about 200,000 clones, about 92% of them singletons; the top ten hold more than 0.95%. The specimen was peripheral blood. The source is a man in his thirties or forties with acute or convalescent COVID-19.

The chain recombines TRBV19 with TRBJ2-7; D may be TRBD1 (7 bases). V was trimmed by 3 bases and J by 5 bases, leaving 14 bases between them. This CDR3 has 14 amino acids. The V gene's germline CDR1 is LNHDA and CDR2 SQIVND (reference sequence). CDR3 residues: CASSIETGRHEQYF. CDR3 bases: TGTGCCAGTAGTATCGAGACAGGGAGGCACGAGCAGTACTTC.

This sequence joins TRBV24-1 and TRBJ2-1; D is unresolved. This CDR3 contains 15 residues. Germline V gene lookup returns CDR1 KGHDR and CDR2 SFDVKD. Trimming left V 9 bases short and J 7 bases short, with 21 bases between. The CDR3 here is CATFLRHSRGNEQFF. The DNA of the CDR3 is TGTGCCACCTTCCTCAGGCACTCCCGTGGGAATGAGCAGTTCTTC.

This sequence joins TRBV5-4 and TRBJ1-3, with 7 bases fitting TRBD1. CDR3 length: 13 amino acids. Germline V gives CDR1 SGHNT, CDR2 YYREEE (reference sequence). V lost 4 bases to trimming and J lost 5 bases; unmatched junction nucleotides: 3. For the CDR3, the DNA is TGTGCCAGCAGCCTGGGACAGAGAAACACCATATATTTT. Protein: CASSLGQRNTIYF.

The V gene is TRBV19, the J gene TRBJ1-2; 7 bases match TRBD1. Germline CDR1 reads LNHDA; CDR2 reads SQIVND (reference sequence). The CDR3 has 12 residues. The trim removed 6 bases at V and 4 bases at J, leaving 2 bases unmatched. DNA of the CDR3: TGTGCCAGTAGGACAGGGACCTATGGCTACACCTTC. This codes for CASRTGTYGYTF.

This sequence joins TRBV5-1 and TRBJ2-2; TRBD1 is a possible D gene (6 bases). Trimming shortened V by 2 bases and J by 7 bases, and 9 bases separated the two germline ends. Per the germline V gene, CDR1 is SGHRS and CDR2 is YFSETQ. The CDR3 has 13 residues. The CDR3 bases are TGCGCCAGCAGCTTCGGACAGAGCGGGGAGCTGTTTTTT. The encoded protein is CASSFGQSGELFF.

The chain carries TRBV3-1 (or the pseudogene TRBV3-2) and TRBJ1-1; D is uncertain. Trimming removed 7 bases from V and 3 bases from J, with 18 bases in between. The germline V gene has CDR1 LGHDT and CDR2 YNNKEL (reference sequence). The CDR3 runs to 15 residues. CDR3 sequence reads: CASNKRGPVDTEAFF. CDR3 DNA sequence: TGTGCCAGCAACAAAAGAGGGCCCGTCGACACTGAAGCTTTCTTT.

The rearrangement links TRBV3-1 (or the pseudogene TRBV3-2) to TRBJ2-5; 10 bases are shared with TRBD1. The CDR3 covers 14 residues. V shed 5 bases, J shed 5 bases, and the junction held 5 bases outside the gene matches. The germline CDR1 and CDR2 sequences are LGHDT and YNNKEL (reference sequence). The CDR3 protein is CASSDRGRRETQYF. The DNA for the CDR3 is TGTGCCAGCAGCGACAGGGGGCGCCGGGAGACCCAGTACTTC.

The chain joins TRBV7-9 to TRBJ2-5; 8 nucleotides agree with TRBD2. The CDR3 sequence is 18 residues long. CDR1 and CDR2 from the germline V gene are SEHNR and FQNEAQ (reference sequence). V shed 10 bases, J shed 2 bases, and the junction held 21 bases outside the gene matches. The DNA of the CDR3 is TGTGCCATTGAGCGGGGTCGGGCGGCTAGCGGGTCACAAGAGACCCAGTACTTC. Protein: CAIERGRAASGSQETQYF.

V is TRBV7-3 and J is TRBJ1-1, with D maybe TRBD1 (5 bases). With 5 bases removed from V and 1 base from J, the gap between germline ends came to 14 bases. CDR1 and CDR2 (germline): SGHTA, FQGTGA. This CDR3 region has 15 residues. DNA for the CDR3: TGTGCCAGCAGCCCGACGGGGGGTACGAACACTGAAGCTTTCTTT. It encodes CASSPTGGTNTEAFF.

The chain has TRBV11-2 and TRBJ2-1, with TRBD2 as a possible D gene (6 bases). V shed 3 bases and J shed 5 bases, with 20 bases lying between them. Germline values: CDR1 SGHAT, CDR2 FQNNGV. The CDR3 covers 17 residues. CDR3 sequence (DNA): TGTGCCAGCAGCTTGTGGGTTTCGGGGGAGTGGAACAATGAGCAGTTCTTC. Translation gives CASSLWVSGEWNNEQFF.

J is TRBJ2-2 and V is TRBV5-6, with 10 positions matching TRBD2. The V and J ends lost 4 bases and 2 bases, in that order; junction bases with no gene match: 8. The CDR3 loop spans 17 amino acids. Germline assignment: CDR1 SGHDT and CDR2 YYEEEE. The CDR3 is CASSGRTSGINTGELFF. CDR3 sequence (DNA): TGTGCCAGCAGCGGACGGACTAGCGGAATCAACACCGGGGAGCTGTTTTTT.